This TCR beta chain was sequenced for a study of neurological immune-mediated disorders. The cDNA was generated by 5'RACE with 10-nucleotide random UMIs. TCRdb analysed the 5' RACE reads with MiXCR anew, one entry per CDR3 protein. The repertoire includes approximately 70,000 distinct CDR3 sequences, about 5.1% of them detected once, and about 2% sits in the top ten. This clonotype was seen ten or more times. CDR1 is SGHRS, CDR2 YFSETQ, per germline. Trimming at V came to 4 bases and at J to 9 bases, leaving 10 bases not matched to a gene. The CDR3 loop spans 15 amino acids. The chain uses TRBV5-1 and TRBJ2-1; 10 bases line up with TRBD1. The sample comprised PBMCs. The TCR originated in a woman between 65 and 79 years old with multiple sclerosis. CDR3 region: CASSAPGTGVAEQFF. The CDR3 DNA reads as TGCGCCAGCAGCGCCCCCGGGACAGGGGTCGCTGAGCAGTTCTTC.